The rows below give T cell receptor beta chains drawn from one sample of a study of blood T cell repertoires in COVID-19. Clones were read by immunoSEQ multiplex PCR, and TCRdb kept only the in-frame ones, dropping some. The sample includes about 160,000 clones, approximately 86% of them seen just once. The source material was peripheral blood. Receptors originate from an older woman who had recovered from COVID-19. Both conserved end residues are part of each CDR3. A D gene is named only where the DNA matches it firmly. The size entry is marked missing in some rows and otherwise reads once, few, many or a size class.

V: TRBV6-1
D: TRBD1
J: TRBJ1-2
size: NA
CDR3: CASSDRSRGHGYTF
DNA: TGTGCCAGCAGTGACCGGTCCAGGGGGCATGGCTACACCTTC

V: TRBV27
D: NA
J: TRBJ2-2
size: NA
CDR3: CASSLNADYTGELFF
DNA: TGTGCCAGCAGTTTAAACGCGGACTACACCGGGGAGCTGTTTTTT

V: TRBV28
D: NA
J: TRBJ1-3
size: few
CDR3: CASSLGGTGSGNTIYF
DNA: TGTGCCAGCAGTTTAGGAGGGACCGGCTCTGGAAACACCATATATTTT

V: TRBV30
D: NA
J: TRBJ2-5
size: NA
CDR3: CAWSDTGQETQYF
DNA: TGTGCCTGGAGTGATACAGGCCAAGAGACCCAGTACTTC

V: TRBV2
D: NA
J: TRBJ1-5
size: NA
CDR3: CASSETGQPQHF
DNA: TGTGCCAGCAGTGAGACAGGCCAGCCCCAGCATTTT

V: TRBV6-5
D: NA
J: TRBJ1-1
size: NA
CDR3: CASRTELNTEAFF
DNA: TGTGCCAGCAGAACAGAGCTGAACACTGAAGCTTTCTTT

V: TRBV7-6
D: NA
J: TRBJ2-2
size: NA
CDR3: CASSSALERADTGELFF
DNA: TGTGCCAGCAGCTCTGCTTTAGAGCGGGCGGACACCGGGGAGCTGTTTTTT

V: TRBV6-4
D: NA
J: TRBJ2-2
size: NA
CDR3: CASTKEHRNTGELFF
DNA: TGTGCCAGCACTAAGGAACACAGAAACACCGGGGAGCTGTTTTTT

V: TRBV11-2
D: NA
J: TRBJ2-1
size: once
CDR3: CASGASYNEQFF
DNA: TGTGCCAGCGGGGCGTCGTACAATGAGCAGTTCTTC

V: TRBV5-1
D: NA
J: TRBJ2-2
size: NA
CDR3: CASSPLADSGGELFF
DNA: TGCGCCAGCAGCCCGTTAGCGGACTCGGGCGGGGAGCTGTTTTTT

V: TRBV5-1
D: NA
J: TRBJ2-1
size: NA
CDR3: CASSLVRQVGVDEQFF
DNA: TGCGCCAGCAGCTTGGTTCGACAGGTCGGGGTCGATGAGCAGTTCTTC

V: TRBV5-8
D: TRBD1
J: TRBJ1-2
size: NA
CDR3: CASSRQGDGYTF
DNA: TGTGCCAGCAGCCGACAGGGGGATGGCTACACCTTC

V: TRBV5-1
D: NA
J: TRBJ1-1
size: NA
CDR3: CATRRDMGEAFF
DNA: TGCGCCACCCGCCGGGACATGGGGGAAGCTTTCTTT

V: TRBV10-3
D: NA
J: TRBJ2-7
size: NA
CDR3: CAISDPGKTYEQYF
DNA: TGTGCCATCAGTGACCCAGGGAAAACCTACGAGCAGTACTTC

V: TRBV29-1
D: NA
J: TRBJ1-1
size: NA
CDR3: CSVERGPTEAFF
DNA: TGCAGCGTTGAACGGGGTCCCACTGAAGCTTTCTTT

V: TRBV27
D: TRBD2
J: TRBJ2-5
size: few
CDR3: CASSDLGLAGFETQYF
DNA: TGTGCCAGCAGTGATCTAGGCTTAGCGGGGTTCGAGACCCAGTACTTC

V: TRBV18
D: NA
J: TRBJ1-6
size: NA
CDR3: CASSPPRESSSYNSPLHF
DNA: TGTGCCAGCTCACCACCGAGGGAGTCGAGCTCCTATAATTCACCCCTCCACTTT

V: TRBV20-1
D: TRBD1
J: TRBJ2-2
size: NA
CDR3: CSASTRQGNTGELFF
DNA: TGCAGTGCTAGTACGCGACAGGGGAACACCGGGGAGCTGTTTTTT

V: TRBV6-1
D: TRBD2
J: TRBJ2-1
size: NA
CDR3: CASSELAGSNNEQFF
DNA: TGTGCCAGCAGTGAACTAGCGGGTAGTAACAATGAGCAGTTCTTC

V: TRBV28
D: TRBD2
J: TRBJ2-5
size: NA
CDR3: CASSSSGATEETQYF
DNA: TGTGCCAGCAGTTCAAGCGGGGCGACAGAAGAGACCCAGTACTTC

V: TRBV3-1/TRBV3-2
D: NA
J: TRBJ2-4
size: few
CDR3: CASSQEGGNIQYF
DNA: TGTGCCAGCAGCCAAGAAGGAGGGAACATTCAGTACTTC

V: TRBV4-3
D: NA
J: TRBJ1-3
size: NA
CDR3: CASSQDRFSGNTIYF
DNA: TGCGCCAGCAGCCAAGACAGATTCTCTGGAAACACCATATATTTT

V: TRBV10-2
D: TRBD1
J: TRBJ2-7
size: NA
CDR3: CASSESSAQGAYEQYF
DNA: TGCGCCAGCAGTGAGTCGAGTGCGCAGGGGGCCTACGAGCAGTACTTC

V: TRBV4-1
D: TRBD1
J: TRBJ1-4
size: NA
CDR3: CASSQGVSRGREEKLFF
DNA: TGCGCCAGCAGCCAAGGGGTCTCCAGGGGGCGGGAGGAAAAACTGTTTTTT

V: TRBV19
D: NA
J: TRBJ1-4
size: NA
CDR3: CASARQGTGEKLFF
DNA: TGTGCCAGTGCCCGTCAGGGAACGGGTGAAAAACTGTTTTTT

V: TRBV28
D: NA
J: TRBJ1-1
size: once
CDR3: CASSLRAEAFF
DNA: TGTGCCAGCAGCCTCCGGGCTGAAGCTTTCTTT

V: TRBV3-1/TRBV3-2
D: TRBD2
J: TRBJ2-5
size: NA
CDR3: CASSRGTSGQETQYF
DNA: TGTGCCAGCAGCCGAGGGACTAGCGGCCAAGAGACCCAGTACTTC

V: TRBV7-9
D: NA
J: TRBJ1-1
size: NA
CDR3: CASSPAGVWNTEAFF
DNA: TGTGCCAGCAGTCCCGCAGGGGTTTGGAACACTGAAGCTTTCTTT

V: TRBV27
D: NA
J: TRBJ2-3
size: NA
CDR3: CASSAFQGGGTDTQYF
DNA: TGTGCCAGCAGTGCCTTCCAGGGGGGTGGCACAGATACGCAGTATTTT

V: TRBV29-1
D: NA
J: TRBJ1-4
size: NA
CDR3: CSVEDLQGAKLFF
DNA: TGCAGCGTTGAAGATTTACAGGGTGCGAAACTGTTTTTT

V: TRBV7-3
D: NA
J: TRBJ2-3
size: NA
CDR3: CASRKQGGSELADTQYF
DNA: TGTGCCAGCCGCAAGCAAGGCGGCTCCGAATTAGCAGATACGCAGTATTTT

V: TRBV28
D: NA
J: TRBJ1-1
size: NA
CDR3: CASRSEIPGAFF
DNA: TGTGCCAGCAGATCTGAAATCCCGGGAGCTTTCTTT

V: TRBV3-1/TRBV3-2
D: TRBD1
J: TRBJ1-5
size: NA
CDR3: CASSPDRGYQPQHF
DNA: TGTGCCAGCAGCCCGGACAGGGGTTATCAGCCCCAGCATTTT

V: TRBV2
D: TRBD2
J: TRBJ2-7
size: NA
CDR3: CASRFDELGRDEQYF
DNA: TGTGCCAGCAGGTTCGACGAGCTAGGGAGGGACGAGCAGTACTTC

V: TRBV2
D: NA
J: TRBJ1-2
size: NA
CDR3: CASREGEGYTF
DNA: TGTGCCAGCAGGGAAGGGGAGGGCTACACCTTC

V: TRBV4-1
D: NA
J: TRBJ2-3
size: NA
CDR3: CASARLGPGSDTQYF
DNA: TGCGCCAGCGCTCGACTAGGCCCGGGTTCAGATACGCAGTATTTT

V: TRBV24-1
D: TRBD2
J: TRBJ2-1
size: NA
CDR3: CATSDTSGGSYNEQFF
DNA: TGTGCCACCAGTGACACTAGCGGGGGATCCTACAATGAGCAGTTCTTC

V: TRBV28
D: TRBD1
J: TRBJ2-7
size: NA
CDR3: CASRLQGSTYEQYF
DNA: TGTGCCAGCAGGTTACAGGGGTCCACCTACGAGCAGTACTTC